A single sample is the source of the 21 T cell receptor beta chains below, sequenced in a study of response to subunit inactivated influenza vaccine. TCRdb reanalysed the RT-PCR reads using MiXCR and keeps one entry per CDR3 protein. The sample includes 500,000 to 550,000 distinct CDR3 sequences, 6% to 9% seen only once; the top ten take under 15%. The material sequenced was PBMCs from blood, taken roughly 24 months after vaccination. These receptors were obtained from a man aged 50 to 69 who received an inactivated influenza vaccine.

Many counts were recorded for this clonotype. J is TRBJ2-7 and V is TRBV28; 12 nucleotides align to TRBD2. Germline V gives CDR1 MDHEN, CDR2 SYDVKM. V was pared by 7 bases and J by 5 bases, with 18 bases of the junction left unmatched. This CDR3 is built from 18 residues. CDR3 region: CASTSIKLAGGSVDEQYF. CDR3 in DNA: TGTGCCAGCACCTCAATAAAACTAGCGGGGGGTTCTGTCGACGAGCAGTACTTC.

This clonotype showed up many times. J is TRBJ1-2 and V is TRBV10-3, with a weak D call TRBD1 (5 bases). The CDR3 is 14 amino acids. Germline V gene data show CDR1 as ENHRY and CDR2 as SYGVKD. V lost 10 bases and J 7 bases, leaving 22 bases between the germline ends. CDR3 DNA: TGTGCCAACCAAGCCGACAGTCATTCGTCTGGCTACACCTTC. Amino acids: CANQADSHSSGYTF.

This clonotype was observed a few times. CDR3 in DNA: TGTGCCAGCAGCTACAGACCTGGGACTAGCGGGGAAGAGACCCAGTACTTC. It encodes CASSYRPGTSGEETQYF. The J gene is TRBJ2-5, the V gene TRBV13; 13 positions match TRBD2. V lost 4 bases to trimming and J lost 3 bases; unmatched junction nucleotides: 8. The CDR3 has 17 residues. CDR1 PRHDT and CDR2 FYEKMQ come from the germline V gene (reference sequence).

This clonotype was observed a handful of times. This chain uses TRBV29-1 with TRBJ2-5; D uncertain. Trimming left V 0 bases short and J 1 base short, with 9 bases between. CDR1 and CDR2 from the germline V gene are SQVTM and ANQGSEA. The CDR3 has 14 amino acids. CDR3 bases: TGCAGCGTTGAAGATCGCGTCCTCCAAGAGACCCAGTACTTC. The encoded protein is CSVEDRVLQETQYF. Full variable domain (missing parts from reference TRBV29-1 and TRBJ2-5): SAVISQKPSRDICQRGTSLTIQCQVDSQVTMMFWYRQQPGQSLTLIATANQGSEATYESGFVIDKFPISRPNLTFSTLTVSNMSPEDSSIYLCSVEDRVLQETQYFGPGTRLLVL.

This clonotype was counted at least ten times. The J gene is TRBJ1-2, the V gene TRBV11-2; D is unclear. Between the trimmed V and J ends, which lost 0 bases and 4 bases, there was a span of 6 bases. This CDR3 has 13 amino acids. Germline assignment: CDR1 SGHAT and CDR2 FQNNGV. The CDR3 bases are TGTGCCAGCAGCTTAGAGGGCAGCTATGGCTACACCTTC. As protein: CASSLEGSYGYTF.

This clonotype was observed many times. The chain is built from TRBV10-2 and TRBJ2-2; no reliable D call. Trimming took off 5 bases at V and 3 bases at J, with 10 bases between the two ends. The CDR3 is 14 amino acids. Germline V gene data show CDR1 as WSHSY and CDR2 as SAAADI. CDR3 residues: CASSWGLDTGELFF. CDR3 nucleotides: TGCGCCAGCAGTTGGGGATTGGACACCGGGGAGCTGTTTTTT.

This clonotype was detected a few times. This sequence joins TRBV7-9 and TRBJ2-7; D gene uncertain. The CDR3 extends over 13 amino acids. Germline assignment: CDR1 SEHNR and CDR2 FQNEAQ (reference sequence). Trimming cost V 3 bases and J 6 bases, with 12 bases left between them. The chain's CDR3 is CASSFTNTVEQYF. As DNA, the CDR3 is TGTGCCAGCAGCTTCACAAATACAGTCGAGCAGTACTTC.

The chain employs TRBV5-1 and TRBJ2-7; TRBD1 aligns across 8 bases. The CDR3 is 15 residues long. Trimming at V came to 1 base and at J to 1 base, leaving 4 bases not matched to a gene. Germline CDR1 SGHRS, CDR2 YFSETQ. CDR3 residues: CASSLSGGLSYEQYF. CDR3 nucleotide sequence: TGCGCCAGCAGCTTGTCAGGGGGCCTTTCCTACGAGCAGTACTTC.

V usage is TRBV14 and J usage is TRBJ1-6; tentative D call: TRBD1 (5 bases). The V end lost 7 bases, the J end lost 10 bases, and 17 bases lay between the germline ends. This CDR3 region has 14 residues. Germline CDR1 is SGHDN and CDR2 is FVKESK. CDR3 amino acids: CASTAASEGSPLHF. CDR3 bases: TGTGCCAGCACCGCAGCTTCCGAGGGGTCACCCCTCCACTTT.

The V gene is TRBV7-6, the J gene TRBJ1-4; 10 bases align to TRBD1. CDR1 and CDR2 from the germline V gene are SGHVS and FNYEAQ. V dropped 4 bases and J dropped 3; count of bases not matched to a gene: 11. CDR3 length equals 18 residues. CDR3 bases: TGTGCCAGCAGCTACCCGGGACAGGGGAGTTCTGCTAATGAAAAACTGTTTTTT. This sequence encodes CASSYPGQGSSANEKLFF.

This clonotype showed up just a few times. The V and J genes are TRBV6-4 and TRBJ2-1; D perhaps matches TRBD2 (6 bases). CDR1 is MRHNA, CDR2 SNTAGT, per germline. The CDR3 covers 14 residues. Trimming cost V 2 bases and J 8 bases, with 13 bases left between them. The CDR3 sequence: CASSDGSGAYEQFF. CDR3 bases: TGTGCCAGCAGTGACGGTAGCGGAGCCTATGAGCAGTTCTTC.

This clonotype showed up many times. The V and J genes are TRBV5-8 and TRBJ2-3; D ambiguous. V was pared by 3 bases and J by 1 base, with 9 bases between. Germline-derived CDR1 and CDR2 are SGHTS and YDEGEE. This CDR3 comprises 14 residues. The CDR3 DNA reads as TGTGCCAGCAGCTCTCTAACCCGCACAGATACGCAGTATTTT. It yields the protein CASSSLTRTDTQYF.

The chain employs TRBV27 and TRBJ2-1, with D perhaps TRBD1 (5 bases). Deletions cut 2 bases from V and 3 bases from J, with 11 bases between. The CDR3 is 15 amino acids. Looked up from germline, CDR1 is MNHEY and CDR2 is SMNVEV (reference sequence). The CDR3 DNA reads TGTGCCAGCAGTTTAAGTCAGGGTAACTACAATGAGCAGTTCTTC. Protein sequence: CASSLSQGNYNEQFF.

The V call is TRBV12-3 or TRBV12-4, the J call TRBJ2-3; no clear D gene. With 6 bases removed from V and 5 bases from J, the gap between germline ends came to 9 bases. The CDR3 has 12 amino acids. CDR3 coding DNA: TGTGCCAGCAGAACGCCCGGAGATACGCAGTATTTT. Encoded protein: CASRTPGDTQYF.

This clonotype was observed a handful of times. This sequence joins TRBV4-3 and TRBJ2-5; the match to TRBD2 covers 7 bases. V lost 3 bases, J lost 1 base, and 14 bases stayed unmatched. The CDR3 sequence is 18 residues long. Germline V gene data show CDR1 as LGHNA and CDR2 as YSLEER. CDR3 in amino acids: CASSHAHRPSGPQETQYF. CDR3 bases: TGCGCCAGCAGCCATGCCCATCGGCCTAGCGGCCCCCAAGAGACCCAGTACTTC.

This chain uses TRBV12-3 or TRBV12-4 with TRBJ1-1; D gene ambiguous. Trimming took off 7 bases at V and 3 bases at J, with 12 bases between the two ends. This CDR3 contains 13 residues. This CDR3 reads CASTGPRDTEAFF. CDR3 in DNA: TGTGCCAGCACAGGACCGCGGGACACTGAAGCTTTCTTT.

This clonotype has only a few counts. The chain joins TRBV11-2 to TRBJ2-3; 12 nucleotides match TRBD2. Germline-derived CDR1 and CDR2 are SGHAT and FQNNGV. Losses at the gene ends were 3 bases for V and 1 base for J; bases not matched to a gene: 2. CDR3 length equals 16 residues. DNA of the CDR3: TGTGCCAGCAGCTTCAGACTAGCGGGAGGCACAGATACGCAGTATTTT. As protein: CASSFRLAGGTDTQYF.

The chain carries TRBV6-5 and TRBJ2-7; D possibly corresponds to TRBD2 (5 bases). CDR3 size: 13 residues. Germline V gene data show CDR1 as MNHEY and CDR2 as SVGAGI. Trimming took 0 bases from V and 6 from J, leaving 9 bases between them. CDR3 DNA sequence: TGTGCCAGCAGTTACTCGTTGGCGGGCGAGCAGTACTTC. This encodes CASSYSLAGEQYF.

The chain carries TRBV11-1 and TRBJ2-1; TRBD1 matches at 9 bases. CDR1 is SGHAT, CDR2 FQDESV, per germline (reference sequence). The CDR3 runs 23 residues. V trimming: 0 bases; J trimming: 2 bases; junction bases outside the gene matches: 23. CDR3 bases: TGTGCCAGCAGCTTAGCTTCCGGGACAGGGTGGTTCGTTGCGGGGAGGACCTACAATGAGCAGTTCTTC. Translated: CASSLASGTGWFVAGRTYNEQFF.

This clonotype was counted at least ten times. The V gene is TRBV11-2, the J gene TRBJ1-6; 7 bases are a match to TRBD1. J gave up 9 bases and V 1 base, and 6 bases lay outside the gene matches. This CDR3 has 15 amino acids. In germline, CDR1 is SGHAT, CDR2 FQNNGV. In DNA form, the CDR3 reads TGTGCCAGCAGCTTAGGCGGGCAGGGGGGTTCACCCCTCCACTTT. As protein: CASSLGGQGGSPLHF.

There are many counts of this clonotype. This chain connects TRBV6-1 to TRBJ2-1; TRBD1 matches 7 bases. The CDR3 contains 13 residues. Trimming took 6 bases from V and 3 from J; bases not matched to a gene: 2. Per the germline V gene, CDR1 is MNHNS and CDR2 is SASEGT. Here the CDR3 DNA reads TGTGCCAGCAGACAGGGGAACTACAATGAGCAGTTCTTC. This translates into CASRQGNYNEQFF.